This TCR beta chain emerged from a study of cytomegalovirus exposure and HLA in healthy donors. Study background: The 100 to 150 validation repertoires, a later analysis reported, used the same platform as the 666 repertoires from the first cohort. General study points: According to a subsequent analysis, TCR clusters from the first cohort were inclined to appear together in the 100 to 150 validation repertoires.

Assay used: immunoSEQ multiplex PCR; TCRdb lists only in-frame clones, some missing. The data hold around 170,000 clones, with around 90% observed a single time. In regard to this clone: Its target is not known.

The TCR was taken from a man between 18 and 29 years old in good health and CMV-seronegative. The sample taken for sequencing was PBMCs.

CDR3 protein: CASSEGQGAGGELFF. CDR3 sequence (DNA): TGTGCCAGCAGTGAAGGACAGGGGGCAGGCGGGGAGCTGTTTTTT. V usage is TRBV2 and J usage is TRBJ2-2, with TRBD1 matching over 10 bases. The CDR3 covers 15 residues. Germline V gene sequence: CDR1 SNHLY, CDR2 FYNNEI. The V and J ends lost 1 base and 7 bases, in that order; junction bases with no gene match: 3.